These 25 T cell receptor beta chains share one sample of origin, sequenced in a study of blood T cell repertoires in COVID-19. Using immunoSEQ multiplex PCR, the repertoire was profiled, and TCRdb retains in-frame clones only, with some absent. The sample shows 120,000 to 150,000 clones, 70% to 90% of them seen only once. Sample: peripheral blood. Every receptor here comes from a woman in her sixties or seventies with COVID-19, enrolled during active disease.

This chain joins TRBV7-9 and TRBJ1-4, with TRBD1 identical over 9 bases. Germline V gene data show CDR1 as SEHNR and CDR2 as FQNEAQ (reference sequence). V shed 5 bases, J shed 6 bases, and the junction held 7 bases outside the gene matches. The CDR3 consists of 15 residues. The CDR3 sequence: CASSITGTGYEKLFF. For the CDR3, the DNA is TGTGCCAGCAGCATTACCGGGACAGGGTATGAAAAACTGTTTTTT.

The J gene is TRBJ2-3, the V gene TRBV7-7; 12 bases map to TRBD2. V shed 4 bases and J 5 bases; nucleotides not matched to a gene: 10. CDR1 is SSHAT, CDR2 FNYEAQ, per germline (reference sequence). CDR3 length: 17 amino acids. The CDR3 coding sequence is TGTGCCAGCAGCTCCAGCCGACTAGCGGGGGAGGGAGATACGCAGTATTTT. Protein sequence: CASSSSRLAGEGDTQYF.

The V gene is TRBV3-1 (or the pseudogene TRBV3-2), the J gene TRBJ2-3, with D perhaps TRBD2 (6 bases). Germline V gives CDR1 LGHDT, CDR2 YNNKEL (reference sequence). The germline V and J ends were trimmed by 1 base and 5 bases, with 7 bases remaining between them. The CDR3 totals 13 residues. DNA of the CDR3: TGTGCCAGCAGCCAAGGGCGGGAAGATACGCAGTATTTT. Amino acid sequence: CASSQGREDTQYF.

V gene TRBV7-2 combines with J gene TRBJ1-2; 9 bases fit TRBD1. CDR3 size: 14 residues. Germline values: CDR1 SGHTA, CDR2 FQGNSA. With 5 bases clipped from V and 2 bases from J, the junction kept 3 bases outside the gene matches. CDR3 loop: CASSTGQGNYGYTF. DNA for the CDR3: TGTGCCAGCAGCACTGGACAGGGGAACTATGGCTACACCTTC.

The chain links TRBV7-2 to TRBJ2-5; TRBD2 agrees at 7 bases. This CDR3 comprises 14 residues. Per the germline V gene, CDR1 is SGHTA and CDR2 is FQGNSA. The V and J ends lost 5 bases and 4 bases, in that order; junction bases with no gene match: 7. The CDR3: CASSNGLAVETQYF. The CDR3, as DNA: TGTGCCAGCAGCAATGGCCTAGCGGTAGAGACCCAGTACTTC.

As to this clone: The same CDR3 is also encoded by other DNA sequences in this sample. This chain joins TRBV6-5 and TRBJ2-5; tentatively, D is TRBD1 (5 bases). Between the trimmed V and J ends, which lost 6 bases and 4 bases, there was a span of 12 bases. This CDR3 contains 13 residues. The germline gives CDR1 MNHEY, CDR2 SVGAGI. CDR3 in DNA: TGTGCCAGCAGACTCCAGGGTGGAGAGACCCAGTACTTC. Translation gives CASRLQGGETQYF.

This chain links TRBV11-3 with TRBJ2-1; TRBD2 matches at 8 bases. The CDR3 is 14 residues long. Germline V gene lookup returns CDR1 SGHNT and CDR2 YENEEA. V was pared by 5 bases and J by 7 bases, with 7 bases of the junction left unmatched. CDR3 sequence (DNA): TGTGCCAGCAGCCCGGGGGGGGCGAGGAATGAGCAGTTCTTC. Protein: CASSPGGARNEQFF.

V is TRBV7-3 and J is TRBJ1-1; D not resolved. The CDR3 has 13 residues. Germline-derived CDR1 and CDR2 are SGHTA and FQGTGA. The germline V and J ends were trimmed by 3 bases and 6 bases, with 11 bases remaining between them. The CDR3 loop is CASSFSVLSEAFF. The CDR3 DNA reads TGTGCCAGCAGCTTTTCAGTATTGTCTGAAGCTTTCTTT. Drawing the rest from reference TRBV7-3 and TRBJ1-1, the complete variable domain is GAGVSQTPSNKVTEKGKYVELRCDPISGHTALYWYRQSLGQGPEFLIYFQGTGAADDSGLPNDRFFAVRPEGSVSTLKIQRTERGDSAVYLCASSFSVLSEAFFGQGTRLTVV.

The chain has TRBV7-9 and TRBJ1-4, with D possibly matching TRBD1 (5 bases). V lost 4 bases to trimming and J lost 3 bases, with 9 bases between them. The CDR3 contains 14 residues. Per germline, CDR1 SEHNR and CDR2 FQNEAQ (reference sequence). This CDR3 is CASSSIGANEKLFF. DNA of the CDR3: TGTGCCAGCAGCTCCATAGGGGCTAATGAAAAACTGTTTTTT.

The V and J genes are TRBV6-1 and TRBJ2-2; maybe TRBD2 (6 bases). This CDR3 has 14 amino acids. The germline V and J ends were trimmed by 2 bases and 5 bases, with 9 bases remaining between them. Germline V gene data show CDR1 as MNHNS and CDR2 as SASEGT. The CDR3 loop reads CASSESAGTGELFF. The CDR3 nucleotides read TGTGCCAGCAGTGAATCCGCGGGAACCGGGGAGCTGTTTTTT.

This chain links TRBV12-3 or TRBV12-4 with TRBJ1-2; 8 bases line up with TRBD1. The V gene end was trimmed by 5 bases and the J gene end by 6 bases; junction bases not matched to a gene: 2. This CDR3 comprises 12 residues. The CDR3 loop reads CASSPTGDGYTF. DNA for the CDR3: TGTGCCAGCAGTCCGACAGGGGATGGCTACACCTTC.

This clone occurred once. V usage is TRBV6-4 and J usage is TRBJ2-1; 8 bases line up with TRBD2. V gave up 4 bases and J gave up 7 bases; unmatched junction bases: 9. Germline loops: CDR1 MRHNA, CDR2 SNTAGT. The CDR3 runs to 15 residues. In DNA, the CDR3 is TGTGCCAGCAGTGCCGATAGCGGGGTTACTAATGAGCAGTTCTTC. Residues: CASSADSGVTNEQFF.

The genes are TRBV11-1 and TRBJ2-1, with D perhaps TRBD1 (6 bases). CDR1 is SGHAT and CDR2 is FQDESV in the germline V gene (reference sequence). The CDR3 is 15 residues long. Trimming stripped 3 bases from V and 8 bases from J, with 17 bases between. In DNA, the CDR3 is TGTGCCAGCAGCTTTGACAGGAACGGCAAATATGAGCAGTTCTTC. The encoded protein is CASSFDRNGKYEQFF.

The chain joins TRBV7-8 to TRBJ1-1; tentative D call: TRBD1 (6 bases). V shed 2 bases and J shed 8 bases, with 21 bases lying between them. Germline V CDR1 and CDR2: SGHVS, FQNEAQ. The CDR3 totals 16 residues. The CDR3 spells CASSLSRGAPSREAFF. The CDR3 DNA follows: TGTGCCAGCAGCTTAAGTCGGGGGGCCCCCTCGAGGGAAGCTTTCTTT. The complete variable domain, with remaining parts taken from reference TRBV7-8 and TRBJ1-1, reads GAGVSQSPRYKVAKRGQDVALRCDPISGHVSLFWYQQALGQGPEFLTYFQNEAQLDKSGLPSDRFFAERPEGSVSTLKIQRTQQEDSAVYLCASSLSRGAPSREAFFGQGTRLTVV.

The table lists this clone with a count of one. The chain couples TRBV7-3 to TRBJ1-1; maybe TRBD1 (5 bases). The CDR3 runs to 13 residues. The V end was cut by 3 bases, the J end by 5 bases, with 10 bases between. CDR1 is SGHTA, CDR2 FQGTGA, per germline. This CDR3 is CASSFRAGTEAFF. The CDR3 nucleotides are TGTGCCAGCAGCTTCAGGGCGGGGACTGAAGCTTTCTTT.

The CDR3 loop reads CASEWQGGLNSPLHF. DNA for the CDR3: TGTGCCAGTGAATGGCAGGGAGGTTTGAATTCACCCCTCCACTTT. The chain uses TRBV2 and TRBJ1-6; tentatively, D is TRBD1 (5 bases). Trimming took 9 bases from V and 7 from J, leaving 19 bases between them. The CDR3 length is 15 residues. Germline V CDR1 and CDR2: SNHLY, FYNNEI.

V gene TRBV19 combines with J gene TRBJ1-2, with D possibly TRBD1 on 5 matching bases. Trimming shortened V by 2 bases and J by 1 base, and 11 bases separated the two germline ends. The CDR3 runs to 15 residues. Germline V gives CDR1 LNHDA, CDR2 SQIVND (reference sequence). The CDR3 spells CASSIWRQINYGYTF. As DNA, the CDR3 is TGTGCCAGTAGTATATGGAGACAGATTAACTATGGCTACACCTTC.

This clone was recorded only once. The chain joins TRBV5-1 to TRBJ1-6; no clear D gene. The CDR3 spans 16 residues. Germline CDR1 SGHRS, CDR2 YFSETQ. The V gene lost 0 bases and the J gene lost 0 bases, with 7 bases spanning the gap. The CDR3: CASSLDGSSYNSPLHF. As DNA, the CDR3 is TGCGCCAGCAGCTTGGACGGGAGCTCCTATAATTCACCCCTCCACTTT.

J is TRBJ1-1 and V is TRBV21-1; the table assigns TRBD1, which was not confirmed against the DNA. TRBV21-1 is labeled a pseudogene. This CDR3 has 17 amino acids. The CDR3 region has the DNA TGTGCCAGCAGCACGCACCCTCGACAGGGGGCGGACACTGAAGCTTTCTTT. This translates into CASSTHPRQGADTEAFF.

This chain links TRBV6-4 with TRBJ1-5; 7 bases are a match to TRBD1. V dropped 0 bases and J dropped 4; count of bases not matched to a gene: 18. Germline V gives CDR1 MRHNA, CDR2 SNTAGT. This CDR3 spans 20 amino acids. DNA of the CDR3: TGTGCCAGCAGTGACTCGACCCCGGACAGGCCAATCTTTAAGAATCAGCCCCAGCATTTT. This codes for CASSDSTPDRPIFKNQPQHF.

This clone was seen a few times. This sequence joins TRBV24-1 and TRBJ2-2, with D tentatively TRBD2 (5 bases). Germline CDR1 and CDR2: KGHDR and SFDVKD. V was pared by 4 bases and J by 7 bases, with 6 bases between. This CDR3 comprises 12 residues. The CDR3 protein is CATSERDGELFF. CDR3 bases: TGTGCCACCAGTGAGAGGGACGGGGAGCTGTTTTTT.

The genes are TRBV7-3 and TRBJ2-4; weak D call: TRBD1 (6 bases). Germline lookup yields CDR1 SGHTA and CDR2 FQGTGA. Trimming left V 5 bases short and J 8 bases short, with 19 bases between. This CDR3 region has 15 residues. The CDR3 region is CASSPIGGRGDIQYF. As DNA, the CDR3 is TGTGCCAGCAGCCCGATAGGGGGTCGCGGAGACATTCAGTACTTC.

V gene TRBV19 combines with J gene TRBJ2-3; the D is unclear. V shed 7 bases and J shed 6 bases, with 14 bases lying between them. This CDR3 comprises 13 residues. In germline, CDR1 is LNHDA, CDR2 SQIVND (reference sequence). CDR3 loop: CASTLSGEDTQYF. In DNA form, the CDR3 reads TGTGCCAGTACCCTATCGGGTGAGGATACGCAGTATTTT.

This rearrangement joins TRBV7-8 to TRBJ2-7; TRBD1 aligns across 8 bases. Germline assignment: CDR1 SGHVS and CDR2 FQNEAQ. The ends lost 2 bases at V and 7 bases at J; junction bases unmatched: 10. The CDR3 runs to 15 residues. The CDR3 nucleotides are TGTGCCAGCAGCTTAAATGCAGGGGGCGTGGGGGAGCAGTACTTC. Translated: CASSLNAGGVGEQYF.

V is TRBV6-4 and J is TRBJ2-1; 15 bases line up with TRBD2. V trimming: 0 bases; J trimming: 7 bases; junction bases outside the gene matches: 4. Germline V gene lookup returns CDR1 MRHNA and CDR2 SNTAGT. The CDR3 runs 17 residues. The DNA for the CDR3 is TGTGCCAGCAGTGACTCCCGGACTAGCGGGGGGGATAATGAGCAGTTCTTC. Amino acid sequence: CASSDSRTSGGDNEQFF.